This entry lists 2 T cell receptor beta chains sequenced from one sample in a study of T cell responses to AZD1222 COVID-19 vaccine. The data were produced by immunoSEQ multiplex PCR, yet TCRdb's version contains in-frame clones alone and is incomplete. The table lists about 56,000 clones, over 70% of them singletons. The sequences come from peripheral blood, collected on day 0 of AZD1222 vaccination. All receptors come from an adult in good health.

V is TRBV5-1 and J is TRBJ1-1, with D hard to call. CDR1 and CDR2 from the germline V gene are SGHRS and YFSETQ. This CDR3 region has 18 residues. Trimming shortened V by 2 bases and J by 2 bases, and 22 bases separated the two germline ends. The DNA of the CDR3 is TGCGCCAGCAGCTTTGAGAGGGCCCGGCCGAAGATAAACACTGAAGCTTTCTTT. As protein: CASSFERARPKINTEAFF.

This chain uses TRBV7-2 with TRBJ2-1; D may be TRBD2 (5 bases). V lost 1 base and J lost 4, with 14 bases in between. Germline V gene lookup returns CDR1 SGHTA and CDR2 FQGNSA. The CDR3 contains 16 residues. As DNA, the CDR3 is TGTGCCAGCAGCTTAGTTTCGGGGATGGGGTACAATGAGCAGTTCTTC. Its protein is CASSLVSGMGYNEQFF.